These 25 T cell receptor beta chains share one sample of origin, sequenced in a study of glioma-infiltrating T cells after dendritic cell vaccination. Time point defined: after dendritic cell vaccination, including at tumor progression/relapse. Measured with immunoSEQ multiplex PCR; TCRdb has only the in-frame clones, and not every one. The sample consists of approximately 50,000 clones, more than 75% of them appearing once. The sequencing used blood, collected after dendritic cell vaccination. The origin of the receptors is a human donor with glioblastoma.

This clone showed up many times. The chain joins TRBV19 to TRBJ2-3; 7 bases are shared with TRBD2. Trimming cost V 6 bases and J 9 bases; bases outside gene matches: 6. Germline V lookup: CDR1 LNHDA, CDR2 SQIVND (reference sequence). The CDR3 runs 12 residues. CDR3 loop: CASRLAGETQYF. The CDR3 bases are TGTGCCAGTAGACTTGCGGGAGAGACGCAGTATTTT. Full variable domain (missing parts from reference TRBV19 and TRBJ2-3): DGGITQSPKYLFRKEGQNVTLSCEQNLNHDAMYWYRQDPGQGLRLIYYSQIVNDFQKGDIAEGYSVSREKKESFPLTVTSAQKNPTAFYLCASRLAGETQYFGPGTRLTVL.

The chain couples TRBV25-1 to TRBJ1-5; the D gene is possibly TRBD1 (6 bases). CDR3 length: 13 residues. The V end was cut by 6 bases, the J end by 4 bases, with 10 bases between. Looked up from germline, CDR1 is MGHDK and CDR2 is SYGVNS. CDR3 nucleotides: TGTGCCAGCAGCTCGACAGGAAATCAGCCCCAGCATTTT. Translated, it gives CASSSTGNQPQHF.

The chain links TRBV6-6 to TRBJ2-7; tentative D call: TRBD1 (5 bases). V was shortened by 8 bases and J by 0 bases, with 8 bases between the two germline ends. The CDR3 runs to 12 residues. Germline CDR1 MNHNY, CDR2 SVGAGI (reference sequence). The CDR3 region has the DNA TGTGCCAGCGCACAGGTCTCCTACGAGCAGTACTTC. Its protein product is CASAQVSYEQYF.

This chain connects TRBV11-3 to TRBJ2-3; 10 nucleotides line up with TRBD2. Looked up from germline, CDR1 is SGHNT and CDR2 is YENEEA. This CDR3 spans 15 amino acids. The junction had 1 base not matched to a gene; V was cut back by 0 bases and J by 4 bases. The CDR3 region is CASSLESGRADTQYF. CDR3 nucleotide sequence: TGTGCCAGCAGCTTAGAAAGCGGGAGGGCAGATACGCAGTATTTT. Using reference TRBV11-3 and TRBJ2-3 for the parts outside the CDR3, the full variable domain is EAGVVQSPRYKIIEKKQPVAFWCNPISGHNTLYWYLQNLGQGPELLIRYENEEAVDDSQLPKDRFSAERLKGVDSTLKIQPAELGDSAVYLCASSLESGRADTQYFGPGTRLTVL.

This chain connects TRBV27 to TRBJ1-5; 9 bases are shared with TRBD1. Trimming took 2 bases from V and 7 from J; bases not matched to a gene: 3. The V gene's germline CDR1 is MNHEY and CDR2 SMNVEV (reference sequence). The CDR3 runs to 14 residues. CDR3 in amino acids: CASSLDRGKQPQHF. DNA of the CDR3: TGTGCCAGCAGTTTAGACAGGGGGAAACAGCCCCAGCATTTT.

This rearrangement joins TRBV11-3 to TRBJ2-5; 7 bases are a match to TRBD2. Germline V gives CDR1 SGHNT, CDR2 YENEEA. Unmatched junction bases numbered 1, after V lost 5 bases and J lost 4 bases. The CDR3 is 12 amino acids. CDR3 in amino acids: CASSGEGETQYF. The CDR3 DNA follows: TGTGCCAGCAGCGGGGAGGGAGAGACCCAGTACTTC.

V is TRBV28 and J is TRBJ2-7, with 7 bases that match TRBD1. V shed 6 bases, J shed 6 bases, and the junction held 11 bases outside the gene matches. Germline lookup yields CDR1 MDHEN and CDR2 SYDVKM. CDR3 length: 14 amino acids. The CDR3 loop is CASRRRTGPSEQYF. CDR3 in DNA: TGTGCCAGCAGAAGACGGACAGGCCCATCCGAGCAGTACTTC.

CDR3 DNA: TGTGCCAGCAGCTTAGCGCTTGTCAGGGGGGCGAACACTGAAGCTTTCTTT. Translating gives CASSLALVRGANTEAFF. The chain employs TRBV7-9 and TRBJ1-1; 7 positions agree with TRBD1. The CDR3 consists of 17 residues. Germline trimming cut 0 bases from V and 1 base from J; bases unmatched to any gene: 8. Germline lookup yields CDR1 SEHNR and CDR2 FQNEAQ (reference sequence).

CDR3 nucleotide sequence: TGTGCCAGCACCTCTCGGGGCACAGATACGCAGTATTTT. Amino acid sequence: CASTSRGTDTQYF. The chain couples TRBV28 to TRBJ2-3; no firm D call. The germline V and J ends were trimmed by 7 bases and 1 base, with 9 bases remaining between them. Germline lookup yields CDR1 MDHEN and CDR2 SYDVKM. This CDR3 has 13 residues.

The CDR3 protein is CASARTGLNTEAFF. CDR3 bases: TGCGCCAGCGCCCGGACAGGCCTTAACACTGAAGCTTTCTTT. The chain couples TRBV5-1 to TRBJ1-1; 7 nucleotides align to TRBD1. The ends lost 7 bases at V and 2 bases at J; junction bases unmatched: 8. The V gene's germline CDR1 is SGHRS and CDR2 YFSETQ. The CDR3 loop spans 14 amino acids.

The chain uses TRBV18 and TRBJ2-7; D possibly corresponds to TRBD2 (5 bases). Germline values: CDR1 KGHSH, CDR2 LQKENI. CDR3 length equals 17 residues. Trimming shortened V by 3 bases and J by 3 bases, and 21 bases separated the two germline ends. CDR3 nucleotide sequence: TGTGCCAGCTCACCGTCCGGGATCCGCTCAACCTTCTACGAGCAGTACTTC. Residues: CASSPSGIRSTFYEQYF.

The gene calls are TRBV7-9 and TRBJ2-7, with D possibly matching TRBD2 (6 bases). V lost 11 bases and J 2 bases, leaving 13 bases between the germline ends. This CDR3 has 12 amino acids. The V gene's germline CDR1 is SEHNR and CDR2 FQNEAQ (reference sequence). CDR3 in amino acids: CAGGDSTYEQYF. The CDR3, as DNA: TGTGCCGGAGGGGACTCTACCTACGAGCAGTACTTC.

This clone appeared once. The chain carries TRBV6-1 and TRBJ2-7; the D gene is possibly TRBD2 (5 bases). Germline lookup yields CDR1 MNHNS and CDR2 SASEGT. The CDR3 length is 13 residues. The ends were cut back, 5 bases at V and 3 bases at J, with 11 bases in the middle. The CDR3 sequence: CASSRGSNYEQYF. The CDR3, as DNA: TGTGCCAGCAGTCGAGGGTCCAACTACGAGCAGTACTTC.

The chain carries TRBV28 and TRBJ1-1; D call uncertain. CDR1 MDHEN and CDR2 SYDVKM come from the germline V gene. The CDR3 is made up of 12 amino acids. The V and J ends lost 6 bases and 8 bases respectively, with 13 bases between them. CDR3 in amino acids: CASSYQAAEAFF. CDR3 bases: TGTGCCAGCAGCTATCAGGCCGCCGAAGCTTTCTTT.

V usage is TRBV6-4 and J usage is TRBJ1-2; 8 bases fit TRBD1. This CDR3 spans 14 amino acids. CDR1 is MRHNA, CDR2 SNTAGT, per germline. The V gene end was trimmed by 4 bases and the J gene end by 4 bases; junction bases not matched to a gene: 5. The CDR3 loop reads CASSVDRGGYGYTF. CDR3 DNA: TGTGCCAGCAGTGTTGACAGGGGTGGCTATGGCTACACCTTC.

The chain is built from TRBV30 and TRBJ1-6; no reliable D call. V was shortened by 5 bases and J by 8 bases, with 13 bases between the two germline ends. The CDR3 is made up of 13 amino acids. Germline-derived CDR1 and CDR2 are GTSNPN and SVGIG (reference sequence). DNA of the CDR3: TGTGCCTGGGGGCGGGAGGAAGATTCACCCCTCCACTTT. Translation gives CAWGREEDSPLHF.

The chain uses TRBV4-2 and TRBJ2-1, with 12 bases fitting TRBD2. The V and J ends lost 2 bases and 0 bases, in that order; junction bases with no gene match: 8. Germline CDR1 LGHNA, CDR2 YNFKEQ. This CDR3 contains 19 residues. The CDR3 loop is CASSQFSGLAGSSYNEQFF. CDR3 in DNA: TGTGCCAGCAGCCAATTTTCGGGACTAGCGGGTAGCTCCTACAATGAGCAGTTCTTC.

This chain connects TRBV6-5 to TRBJ1-2; tentatively, D is TRBD1 (5 bases). V lost 4 bases, J lost 3 bases, and 12 bases lay in between. CDR3 length equals 14 residues. Germline CDR1 MNHEY, CDR2 SVGAGI. The CDR3 DNA sequence: TGTGCCAGCAGTTCCGGTCGACAGTACTATGGCTACACCTTC. This translates into CASSSGRQYYGYTF.

This clone was seen a single time. This rearrangement joins TRBV19 to TRBJ2-4; the D is unclear. Germline values: CDR1 LNHDA, CDR2 SQIVND (reference sequence). This CDR3 comprises 15 residues. Trimming removed 1 base from V and 0 bases from J, with 7 bases in between. The CDR3 loop is CASSIGRLAKNIQYF. CDR3 sequence (DNA): TGTGCCAGTAGTATAGGCAGATTAGCCAAAAACATTCAGTACTTC.

The chain is built from TRBV4-1 and TRBJ1-3, with TRBD1 as a possible D gene (5 bases). V lost 0 bases and J 1 base, leaving 16 bases between the germline ends. Per germline, CDR1 MGHRA and CDR2 YSYEKL. The CDR3 is 18 amino acids. CDR3 loop: CASSQDNWGRTSGNTIYF. The CDR3 nucleotides read TGCGCCAGCAGCCAAGATAATTGGGGGAGGACTTCTGGAAACACCATATATTTT.

The rearrangement uses TRBV30 and TRBJ2-1; 10 bases map to TRBD2. The CDR3 sequence is 16 residues long. V trimming: 4 bases; J trimming: 4 bases; junction bases outside the gene matches: 10. In germline, CDR1 is GTSNPN, CDR2 SVGIG (reference sequence). As DNA, the CDR3 is TGTGCCTGGACATATATTAGCGGGGGGATATACAATGAGCAGTTCTTC. Translating gives CAWTYISGGIYNEQFF.

The gene calls are TRBV7-9 and TRBJ1-1, with a tentative D call TRBD1 (5 bases). V lost 1 base and J 7 bases, leaving 7 bases between the germline ends. Germline V gene sequence: CDR1 SEHNR, CDR2 FQNEAQ (reference sequence). The CDR3 length is 12 residues. The CDR3 reads CASSLGGGEAFF. The CDR3 DNA reads TGTGCCAGCAGCTTAGGGGGGGGTGAAGCTTTCTTT.

This chain uses TRBV13 with TRBJ1-4, with D possibly matching TRBD1 (6 bases). Deletions cut 5 bases from V and 0 bases from J, with 13 bases between. Germline assignment: CDR1 PRHDT and CDR2 FYEKMQ (reference sequence). This CDR3 region has 16 residues. For the CDR3, the DNA is TGTGCCAGCAGCCACGGGACATCTACAACTAATGAAAAACTGTTTTTT. Encoded protein: CASSHGTSTTNEKLFF.

The DNA of the CDR3 is TGTGCCAGCAGACCGATAGCGGGTTCCTCCTACGAGCAGTACTTC. Translation: CASRPIAGSSYEQYF. The chain has TRBV5-5 and TRBJ2-7, with 7 bases identical to TRBD2. The CDR3 has 15 residues. V gave up 5 bases and J gave up 0 bases; unmatched junction bases: 8. Germline values: CDR1 SGHKS, CDR2 YYEKEE (reference sequence).

This clone was counted a single time. The J gene is TRBJ2-2, the V gene TRBV29-1; TRBD2 matches 9 bases. Trimming removed 6 bases from V and 6 bases from J; junction bases left unmatched: 14. CDR1 is SQVTM and CDR2 is ANQGSEA in the germline V gene. CDR3 size: 16 residues. The CDR3, as DNA: TGCAGCGTCCTTACTCCTAGCGGGGACCTTGCCGGGGAGCTGTTTTTT. This codes for CSVLTPSGDLAGELFF.